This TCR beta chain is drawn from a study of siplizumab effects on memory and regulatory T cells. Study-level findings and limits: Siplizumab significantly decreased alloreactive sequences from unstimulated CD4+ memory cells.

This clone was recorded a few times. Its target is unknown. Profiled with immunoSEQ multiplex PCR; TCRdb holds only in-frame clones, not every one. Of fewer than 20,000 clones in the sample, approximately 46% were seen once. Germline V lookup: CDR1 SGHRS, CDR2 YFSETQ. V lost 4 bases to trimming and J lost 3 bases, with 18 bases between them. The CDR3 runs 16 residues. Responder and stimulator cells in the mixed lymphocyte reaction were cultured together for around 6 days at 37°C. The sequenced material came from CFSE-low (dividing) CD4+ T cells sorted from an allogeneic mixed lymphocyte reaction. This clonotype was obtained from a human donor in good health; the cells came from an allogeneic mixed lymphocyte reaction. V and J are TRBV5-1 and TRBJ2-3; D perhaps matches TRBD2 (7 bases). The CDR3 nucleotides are TGCGCCAGCAGCCCCTCCGGGGGGCGGGGGACAGATACGCAGTATTTT. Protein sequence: CASSPSGGRGTDTQYF.